This T cell receptor (beta chain) was recovered during a study of CD8+CD57+ T cells in acquired aplastic anemia (dated by TCRdb to 2017 to 2018). Regarding the study in general: On average, sorted CD4+ and CD8+ cells yielded 3.2 ug of extracted DNA, with a range of roughly 0.18 to 27.4 ug. An average of roughly 10 million reads for CD4+ cells and 11.0 million reads for CD8+ cells was obtained from healthy donor samples. The full study reports these points: Fewer than 30 CD8+ CDR3 sequences were found in both patients and controls but appeared to be highly expressed in patients and within the immunodominant clones of the patients. CD8+ Simpson's diversity did not differ significantly between patients and healthy controls (P=0.060).

Genomic DNA served as template for TCR beta VDJ combination and CDR3 sequence profiling. An Illumina HiSeq 2000 was the platform used for TCR repertoire sequencing. The study's processing was this. Repertoires were assessed using TRBV/TRBJ rearrangement plots, CDR3 size and DJ length profiles, and Simpson's diversity index. Whichever DNA sequence was most abundant in the deep sequencing data was defined as the immunodominant clone. CDR3 amino acid sequences were screened for sharing across subjects and were compared with published repertoires and the VDJdb database. TCRdb redid the processing of the public reads, applying fastp at Q25 and MiXCR, and retained in-frame beta chains. Each CDR3 protein gets just one entry, which takes the most common genes and DNA from the rows behind it. TCRdb's processing, not the authors' own work, is the source of the V and J calls. The sample table lists about 400,000 distinct CDR3 sequences, under 80% of them with a count of one. The ten largest clones take up 4% of the sample.

In the study, sorted CD4+ and CD8+ blood T cells from patients with severe aplastic anemia and from healthy subjects underwent deep sequencing of TCR repertoires. Ficoll-Paque density gradient centrifugation was used to isolate peripheral blood mononuclear cells. Before DNA extraction, CD4+ and CD8+ T cells were sorted with FACS or magnetic beads. As for this clonotype: Its antigen remains undetermined. The record has no base qualities; no much larger clone is one base away.

The junction shows trimming of 5 bases on V and 7 bases on J, and the gene matches do not reach 12 bases of it. The CDR3, cysteine through phenylalanine, is 16 amino acids long. CDR3 DNA is the only sequence kept; it has 48 bases, read in frame from the first base. In the germline V gene, CDR1 corresponds to SGHVS and CDR2 to FQNEAQ. The chain uses TRBV7-8 and TRBJ2-1; TRBD2 matches 9 bases in the middle. The sequencing sample was made of sorted CD4+, CD8+, or CD8+CD57+ T cells (not recorded which) from PBMCs. The receptor's source is a human donor in good health, serving as a control. For the CDR3, the sequence is CASSPPEAGGLNEQFF. The bases are TGTGCCAGCAGCCCCCCGGAAGCGGGGGGCTTGAATGAGCAGTTCTTC.